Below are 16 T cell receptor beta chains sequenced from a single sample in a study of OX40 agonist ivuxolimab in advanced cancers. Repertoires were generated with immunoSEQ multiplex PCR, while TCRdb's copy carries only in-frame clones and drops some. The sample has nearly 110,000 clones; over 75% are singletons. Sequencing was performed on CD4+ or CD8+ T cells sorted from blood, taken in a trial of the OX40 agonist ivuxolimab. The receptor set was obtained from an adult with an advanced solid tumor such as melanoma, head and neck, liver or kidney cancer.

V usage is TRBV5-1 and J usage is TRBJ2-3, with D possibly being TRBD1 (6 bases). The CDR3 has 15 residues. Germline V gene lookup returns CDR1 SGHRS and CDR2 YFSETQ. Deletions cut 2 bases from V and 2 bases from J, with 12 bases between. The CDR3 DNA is TGCGCCAGCAGCTTAGGGACATTATACACAGATACGCAGTATTTT. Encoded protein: CASSLGTLYTDTQYF.

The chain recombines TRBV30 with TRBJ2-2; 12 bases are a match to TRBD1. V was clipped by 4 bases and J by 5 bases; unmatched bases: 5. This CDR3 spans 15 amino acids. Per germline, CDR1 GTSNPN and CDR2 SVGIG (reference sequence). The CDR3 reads CAWTGTGGVTGELFF. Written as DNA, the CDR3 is TGTGCCTGGACAGGGACAGGGGGCGTAACCGGGGAGCTGTTTTTT.

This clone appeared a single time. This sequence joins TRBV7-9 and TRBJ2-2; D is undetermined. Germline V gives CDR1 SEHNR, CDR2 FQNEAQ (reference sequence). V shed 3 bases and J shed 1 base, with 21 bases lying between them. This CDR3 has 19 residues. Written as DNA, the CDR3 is TGTGCCAGCAGCTTGTCCCGCCTCGACCCCTACTTGAACACCGGGGAGCTGTTTTTT. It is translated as CASSLSRLDPYLNTGELFF.

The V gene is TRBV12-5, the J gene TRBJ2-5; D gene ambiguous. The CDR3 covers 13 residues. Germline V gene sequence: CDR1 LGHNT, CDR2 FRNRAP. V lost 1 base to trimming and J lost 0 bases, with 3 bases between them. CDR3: CASGLGHQETQYF. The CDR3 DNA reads TGTGCTAGTGGTTTGGGGCACCAAGAGACCCAGTACTTC.

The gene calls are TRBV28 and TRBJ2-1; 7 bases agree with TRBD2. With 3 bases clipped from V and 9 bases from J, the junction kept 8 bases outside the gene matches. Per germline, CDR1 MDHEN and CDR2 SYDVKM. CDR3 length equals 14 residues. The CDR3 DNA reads TGTGCCAGCAGTTTTAGGGCCCCGGGGGGTGAGCAGTTCTTC. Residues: CASSFRAPGGEQFF. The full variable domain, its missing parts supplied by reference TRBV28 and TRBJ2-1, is DVKVTQSSRYLVKRTGEKVFLECVQDMDHENMFWYRQDPGLGLRLIYFSYDVKMKEKGDIPEGYSVSREKKERFSLILESASTNQTSMYLCASSFRAPGGEQFFGPGTRLTVL.

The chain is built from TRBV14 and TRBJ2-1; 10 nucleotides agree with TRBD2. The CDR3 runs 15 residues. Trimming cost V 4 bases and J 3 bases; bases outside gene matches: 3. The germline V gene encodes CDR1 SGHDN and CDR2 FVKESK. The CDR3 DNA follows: TGTGCCAGCAGCCTGAGCGGGGGGGTCTACAATGAGCAGTTCTTC. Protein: CASSLSGGVYNEQFF.

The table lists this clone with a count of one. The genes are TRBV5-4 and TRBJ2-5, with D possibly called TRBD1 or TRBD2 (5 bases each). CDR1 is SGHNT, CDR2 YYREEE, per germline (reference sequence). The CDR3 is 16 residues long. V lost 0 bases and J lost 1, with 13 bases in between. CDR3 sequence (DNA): TGTGCCAGCAGCTTGGGAGGAGGCAGGGCCCAAGAGACCCAGTACTTC. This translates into CASSLGGGRAQETQYF.

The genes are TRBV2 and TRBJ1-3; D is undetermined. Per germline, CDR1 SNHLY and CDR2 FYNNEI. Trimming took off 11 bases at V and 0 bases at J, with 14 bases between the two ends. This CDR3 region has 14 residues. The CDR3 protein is CAGATGFSGNTIYF. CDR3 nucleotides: TGTGCCGGAGCAACGGGGTTCTCTGGAAACACCATATATTTT.

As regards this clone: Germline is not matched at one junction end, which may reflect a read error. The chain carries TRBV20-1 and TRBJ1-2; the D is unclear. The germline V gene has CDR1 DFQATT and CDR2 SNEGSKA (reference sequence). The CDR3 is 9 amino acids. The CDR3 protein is CSARDLIGF. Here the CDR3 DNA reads TGCAGTGCTAGAGATCTTATCGGGTTC.

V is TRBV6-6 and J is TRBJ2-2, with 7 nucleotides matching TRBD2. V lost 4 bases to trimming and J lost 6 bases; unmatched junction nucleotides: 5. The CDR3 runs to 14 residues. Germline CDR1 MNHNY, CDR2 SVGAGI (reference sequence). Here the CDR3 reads CASSSSGGPGELFF. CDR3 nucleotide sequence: TGTGCCAGCAGTTCTAGCGGAGGTCCCGGGGAGCTGTTTTTT.

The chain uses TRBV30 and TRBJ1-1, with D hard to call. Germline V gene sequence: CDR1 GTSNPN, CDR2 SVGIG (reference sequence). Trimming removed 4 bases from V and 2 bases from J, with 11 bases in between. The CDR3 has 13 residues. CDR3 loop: CAWTEGFNTEAFF. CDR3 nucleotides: TGTGCCTGGACTGAAGGGTTTAACACTGAAGCTTTCTTT.

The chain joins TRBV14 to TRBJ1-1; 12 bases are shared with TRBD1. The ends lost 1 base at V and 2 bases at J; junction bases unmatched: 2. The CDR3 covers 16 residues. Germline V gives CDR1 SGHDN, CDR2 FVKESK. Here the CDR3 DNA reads TGTGCCAGCAGCCAAGGGGACAGGGGGCGAAACACTGAAGCTTTCTTT. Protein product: CASSQGDRGRNTEAFF.

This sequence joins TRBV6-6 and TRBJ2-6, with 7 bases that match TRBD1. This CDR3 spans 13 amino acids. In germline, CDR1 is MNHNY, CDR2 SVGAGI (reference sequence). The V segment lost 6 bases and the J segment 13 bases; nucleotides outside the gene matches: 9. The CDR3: CASRLRQGEVLTF. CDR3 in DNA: TGTGCCAGCAGGCTACGACAGGGCGAGGTCCTGACTTTC.

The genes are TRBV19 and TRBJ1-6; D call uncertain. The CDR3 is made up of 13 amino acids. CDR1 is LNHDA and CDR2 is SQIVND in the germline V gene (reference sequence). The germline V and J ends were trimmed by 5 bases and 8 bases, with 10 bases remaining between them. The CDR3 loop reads CASSGVVDSPLHF. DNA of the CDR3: TGTGCCAGTAGTGGGGTAGTCGATTCACCCCTCCACTTT. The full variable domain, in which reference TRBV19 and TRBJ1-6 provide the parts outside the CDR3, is DGGITQSPKYLFRKEGQNVTLSCEQNLNHDAMYWYRQDPGQGLRLIYYSQIVNDFQKGDIAEGYSVSREKKESFPLTVTSAQKNPTAFYLCASSGVVDSPLHFGNGTRLTVT.

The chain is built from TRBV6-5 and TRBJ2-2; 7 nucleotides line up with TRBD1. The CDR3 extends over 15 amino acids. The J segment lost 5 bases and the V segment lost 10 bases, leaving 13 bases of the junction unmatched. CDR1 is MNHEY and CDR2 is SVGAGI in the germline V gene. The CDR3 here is CATRPQGGGTGELFF. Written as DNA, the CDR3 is TGTGCCACCCGTCCTCAAGGGGGCGGAACCGGGGAGCTGTTTTTT.

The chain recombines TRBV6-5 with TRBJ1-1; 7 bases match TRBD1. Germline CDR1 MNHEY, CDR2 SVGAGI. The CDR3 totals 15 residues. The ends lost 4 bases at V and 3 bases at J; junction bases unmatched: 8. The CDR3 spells CASSSGDRDHTEAFF. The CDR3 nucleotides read TGTGCCAGCAGTTCGGGAGACAGGGACCACACTGAAGCTTTCTTT.